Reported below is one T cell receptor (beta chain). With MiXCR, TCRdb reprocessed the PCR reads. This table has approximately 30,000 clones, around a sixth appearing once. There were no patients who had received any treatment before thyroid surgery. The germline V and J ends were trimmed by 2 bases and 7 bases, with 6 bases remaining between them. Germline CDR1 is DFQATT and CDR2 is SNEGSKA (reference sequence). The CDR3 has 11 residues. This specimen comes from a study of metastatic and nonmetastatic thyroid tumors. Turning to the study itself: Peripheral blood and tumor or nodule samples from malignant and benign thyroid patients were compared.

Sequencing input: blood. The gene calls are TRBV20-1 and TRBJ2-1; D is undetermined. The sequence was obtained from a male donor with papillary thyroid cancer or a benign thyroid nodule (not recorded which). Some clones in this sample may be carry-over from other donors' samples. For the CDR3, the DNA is TGCAGTGCTAGAACCCGTAATGAGCAGTTCTTC. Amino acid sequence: CSARTRNEQFF.